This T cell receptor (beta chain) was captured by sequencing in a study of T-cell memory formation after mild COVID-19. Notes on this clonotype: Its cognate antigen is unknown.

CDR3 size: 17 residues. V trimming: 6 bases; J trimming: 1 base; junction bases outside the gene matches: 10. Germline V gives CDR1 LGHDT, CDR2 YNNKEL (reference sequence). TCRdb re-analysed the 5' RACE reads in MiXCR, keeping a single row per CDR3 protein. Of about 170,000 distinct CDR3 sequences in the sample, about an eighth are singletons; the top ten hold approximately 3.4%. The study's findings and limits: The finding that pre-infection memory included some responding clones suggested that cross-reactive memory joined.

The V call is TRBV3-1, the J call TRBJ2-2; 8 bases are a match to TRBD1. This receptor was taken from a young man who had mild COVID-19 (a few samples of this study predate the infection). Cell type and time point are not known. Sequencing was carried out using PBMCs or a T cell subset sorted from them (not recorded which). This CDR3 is CASSPTRTGMNTGELFF. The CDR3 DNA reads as TGTGCCAGCAGTCCAACGAGGACAGGGATGAACACCGGGGAGCTGTTTTTT.